Following are 13 T cell receptor beta chains from one sample sequenced in a study of T cells in Graves' hyperthyroidism and ophthalmopathy. Researchers took RNA transcripts and amplified the TCR beta CDR3 regions from them. The TCR CDR3 first-round RT-PCR relied on the HTBI primer set. TCRdb re-analysed the multiplex PCR reads in MiXCR, keeping a single row per CDR3 protein. The data show 280,000 or so distinct CDR3 sequences, around 15% seen once. Sequencing was carried out using blood. These receptors all stem from a woman between 45 and 65 years old with Graves' hyperthyroidism that later progressed to Graves' ophthalmopathy.

This clonotype appeared many times. CDR3 sequence (DNA): TGCGCCAGCAGTGTAGCGGGAGAACGGGACGAGCAGTACTTC. As protein: CASSVAGERDEQYF. The V gene is TRBV10-2, the J gene TRBJ2-7; 9 bases align to TRBD2. CDR1 WSHSY and CDR2 SAAADI come from the germline V gene. The V and J ends lost 4 bases and 5 bases, in that order; junction bases with no gene match: 6. CDR3 length: 14 amino acids.

The J gene is TRBJ1-2, the V gene TRBV4-1; 7 nucleotides agree with TRBD1. Per germline, CDR1 MGHRA and CDR2 YSYEKL. V was pared by 2 bases and J by 4 bases, with 4 bases of the junction left unmatched. The CDR3 covers 14 residues. CDR3 in amino acids: CASSQPTGSYGYTF. The CDR3 bases are TGCGCCAGCAGCCAACCGACAGGGAGCTATGGCTACACCTTC.

Many counts were recorded for this clonotype. The chain uses TRBV6-1 and TRBJ2-5; possible D gene TRBD1, 5 bases. Germline CDR1 MNHNS, CDR2 SASEGT. Trimming stripped 9 bases from V and 7 bases from J, with 15 bases between. The length of the CDR3 is 12 residues. The CDR3 loop is CASTTGFGTQYF. CDR3 in DNA: TGTGCCAGTACCACAGGATTTGGGACCCAGTACTTC.

This clonotype was picked up many times. J is TRBJ2-1 and V is TRBV5-8; 7 nucleotides align to TRBD2. The V gene's germline CDR1 is SGHTS and CDR2 YDEGEE. V dropped 4 bases and J dropped 7; count of bases not matched to a gene: 11. This CDR3 is 15 amino acids long. The CDR3 here is CASSGGRAVGNEQFF. Written as DNA, the CDR3 is TGTGCCAGCAGCGGGGGGAGGGCCGTCGGGAATGAGCAGTTCTTC.

The rearrangement joins TRBV7-9 to TRBJ2-1; 8 positions agree with TRBD1. The J segment lost 2 bases and the V segment lost 4 bases, leaving 4 bases of the junction unmatched. The CDR3 totals 15 residues. The germline V gene has CDR1 SEHNR and CDR2 FQNEAQ (reference sequence). CDR3 in amino acids: CASSYDRGTYNEQFF. The CDR3 region has the DNA TGTGCCAGCAGCTACGACAGGGGCACCTACAATGAGCAGTTCTTC.

This clonotype was observed at least ten times. The chain employs TRBV5-1 and TRBJ2-7; 11 bases fit TRBD2. Germline assignment: CDR1 SGHRS and CDR2 YFSETQ. This CDR3 is built from 17 residues. The ends lost 1 base at V and 6 bases at J; junction bases unmatched: 12. CDR3 sequence (DNA): TGCGCCAGCAGCTTGTTCCTCCGGGCTAGCGGGAGGAGCGAGCAGTACTTC. Residues: CASSLFLRASGRSEQYF.

This clonotype was picked up many times. For the CDR3, the DNA is TGTGCCACCAGTGATTTGCGTGCAGGAGAAGAGACCCAGTACTTC. Protein product: CATSDLRAGEETQYF. V and J are TRBV24-1 and TRBJ2-5; D gene unclear. V lost 0 bases and J lost 3, with 10 bases in between. The germline V gene encodes CDR1 KGHDR and CDR2 SFDVKD. CDR3 length: 15 amino acids.

This clonotype was seen repeatedly, ten times or more. This chain's CDR3 is CATSEAASEQFF. CDR3 DNA: TGTGCCACCAGTGAAGCGGCAAGTGAGCAGTTCTTC. J is TRBJ2-1 and V is TRBV24-1; D may be TRBD2 (5 bases). This CDR3 contains 12 residues. Germline lookup yields CDR1 KGHDR and CDR2 SFDVKD. Trimming stripped 4 bases from V and 9 bases from J, with 9 bases between.

This clonotype occurred many times. CDR3 sequence: CASSLSLTEAFF. The CDR3 nucleotides are TGTGCCAGCAGCTTGAGCTTGACTGAAGCTTTCTTT. The J gene is TRBJ1-1, the V gene TRBV5-6; no firm D call. V gave up 1 base and J gave up 5 bases, with 6 bases separating them. The CDR3 is 12 residues long. Germline loops: CDR1 SGHDT, CDR2 YYEEEE.

This clonotype has just a few counts. J is TRBJ2-1 and V is TRBV9; D could derive from TRBD1 or TRBD2 (5 bases each). Per germline, CDR1 SGDLS and CDR2 YYNGEE. Trimming stripped 0 bases from V and 1 base from J, with 5 bases between. The length of the CDR3 is 14 residues. CDR3 sequence (DNA): TGTGCCAGCAGCGTAGGGGGGTCCTACAATGAGCAGTTCTTC. Translating gives CASSVGGSYNEQFF.

This clonotype was seen only a few times. The J gene is TRBJ2-1, the V gene TRBV10-1; a possible D gene is TRBD2 (8 bases). CDR1 is WNHNN and CDR2 is SYGVQD in the germline V gene (reference sequence). The CDR3 contains 16 residues. Deletions cut 0 bases from V and 10 bases from J, with 19 bases between. CDR3 sequence: CASSESAGGAGEEQFF. As DNA, the CDR3 is TGCGCCAGCAGTGAGTCGGCAGGGGGAGCGGGAGAGGAGCAGTTCTTC.

This clonotype was detected a few times. CDR3 residues: CATSGVAGGLYGSQYF. The CDR3 nucleotides read TGTGCCACCAGTGGCGTAGCGGGAGGACTGTACGGGTCGCAGTATTTT. The rearrangement joins TRBV24-1 to TRBJ2-3; 10 nucleotides align to TRBD2. The CDR3 extends over 16 amino acids. Germline V gene data show CDR1 as KGHDR and CDR2 as SFDVKD. V lost 5 bases to trimming and J lost 10 bases; unmatched junction nucleotides: 14.

This clonotype has only a few counts. A much larger clone lies a single base off, so this may be a read error. V is TRBV7-2 and J is TRBJ1-4; D remains ambiguous. From germline, CDR1 is SGHTA and CDR2 FQGNSA. This CDR3 has 13 amino acids. V lost 5 bases, J lost 7 bases, and 11 bases lay in between. The CDR3 spells CASSRGAGEKLFF. CDR3 nucleotides: TGTGCCAGCAGCAGAGGAGCGGGTGAAAAACTGTTTTTT.